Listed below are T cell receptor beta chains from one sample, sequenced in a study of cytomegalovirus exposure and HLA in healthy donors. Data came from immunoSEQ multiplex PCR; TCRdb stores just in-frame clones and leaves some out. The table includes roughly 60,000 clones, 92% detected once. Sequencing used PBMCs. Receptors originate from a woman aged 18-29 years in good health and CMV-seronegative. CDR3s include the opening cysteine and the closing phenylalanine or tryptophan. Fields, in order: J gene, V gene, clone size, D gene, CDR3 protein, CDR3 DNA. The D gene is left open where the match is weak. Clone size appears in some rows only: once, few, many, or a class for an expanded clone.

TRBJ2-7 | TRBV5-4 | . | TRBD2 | CASSYSGGAYEQYF | TGTGCCAGCAGCTATAGCGGGGGGGCCTACGAGCAGTACTTC
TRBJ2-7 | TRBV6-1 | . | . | CASCDPQGGDYEQYF | TGTGCCAGCTGTGACCCTCAGGGTGGAGACTACGAGCAGTACTTC
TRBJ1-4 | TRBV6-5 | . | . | CASSFFPNEKLFF | TGTGCCAGCAGTTTCTTCCCTAATGAAAAACTGTTTTTT
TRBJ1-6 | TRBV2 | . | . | CASSDLGNNSPLHF | TGTGCCAGCAGTGACCTAGGAAATAATTCACCCCTCCACTTT
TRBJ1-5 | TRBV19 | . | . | CATRGLFSPQHF | TGTGCCACCCGCGGGCTGTTCTCGCCCCAGCATTTT
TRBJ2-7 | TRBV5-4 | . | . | CASSSDTGSEQYF | TGTGCCAGCAGCTCGGACACAGGGAGCGAGCAGTACTTC
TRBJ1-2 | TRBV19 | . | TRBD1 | CASSLGQGNYGYTF | TGTGCCAGTAGTTTGGGACAGGGAAACTATGGCTACACCTTC
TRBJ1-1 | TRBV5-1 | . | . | CATREGLGANTEAFF | TGCGCCACCCGGGAGGGTCTAGGGGCGAACACTGAAGCTTTCTTT
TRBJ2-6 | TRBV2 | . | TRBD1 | CASSATGTGGASSGANVLTF | TGTGCCAGCAGTGCCACGGGGACAGGGGGCGCCAGCTCTGGGGCCAACGTCCTGACTTTC
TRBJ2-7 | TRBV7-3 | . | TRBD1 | CASSLAATGNYEQYF | TGTGCCAGCAGCTTAGCTGCGACAGGGAACTACGAGCAGTACTTC
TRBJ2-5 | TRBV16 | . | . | CASSQMAGLQQETQYF | TGTGCCAGCAGCCAAATGGCGGGACTGCAGCAAGAGACCCAGTACTTC
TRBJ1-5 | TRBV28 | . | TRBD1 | CASSSPTGTGVLHQPQHF | TGTGCCAGCAGTTCGCCAACCGGGACAGGGGTCTTGCATCAGCCCCAGCATTTT
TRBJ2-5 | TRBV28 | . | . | CASMAGQETQYF | TGTGCCAGCATGGCAGGGCAAGAGACCCAGTACTTC
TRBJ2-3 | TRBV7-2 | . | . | CASSLAPTSSSTDTQYF | TGTGCCAGCAGCTTAGCCCCTACGTCCTCTAGCACAGATACGCAGTATTTT
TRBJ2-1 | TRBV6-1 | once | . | CASSEGGTRPVIDEQFF | TGTGCCAGCAGTGAAGGCGGAACGAGGCCGGTGATCGATGAGCAGTTCTTC
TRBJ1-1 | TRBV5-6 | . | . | CASSGQLNTEAFF | TGTGCCAGCAGCGGACAGTTGAACACTGAAGCTTTCTTT
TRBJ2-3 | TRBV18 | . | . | CASSPIKAGGTDTQYF | TGTGCCAGCTCACCAATTAAAGCAGGGGGCACAGATACGCAGTATTTT
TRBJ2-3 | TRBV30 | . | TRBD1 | CAWSLGQGDQDTQYF | TGTGCCTGGAGTTTGGGACAGGGGGACCAAGATACGCAGTATTTT
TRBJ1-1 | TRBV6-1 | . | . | CASSERPVEELNTEAFF | TGTGCCAGCAGTGAAAGACCCGTAGAGGAATTGAACACTGAAGCTTTCTTT
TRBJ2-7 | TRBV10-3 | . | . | CAIREYRGGSYEQYF | TGTGCCATCAGGGAGTACAGGGGGGGAAGCTACGAGCAGTACTTC
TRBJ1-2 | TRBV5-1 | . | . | CASSSGRGYTF | TGCGCCAGCAGCTCGGGGAGAGGCTACACCTTC
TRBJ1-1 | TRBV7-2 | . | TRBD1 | CASSSGTGWNTEAFF | TGTGCCAGCAGCTCCGGGACAGGTTGGAACACTGAAGCTTTCTTT
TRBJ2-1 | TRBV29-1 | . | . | CSVELGGNEQFF | TGCAGCGTTGAGCTCGGCGGGAATGAGCAGTTCTTC
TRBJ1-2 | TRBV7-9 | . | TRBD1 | CASSQGAGQDRGYTF | TGTGCCAGCAGCCAAGGGGCGGGACAGGACCGGGGCTACACCTTC
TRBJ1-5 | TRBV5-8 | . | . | CASSLVASGDQPQHF | TGTGCCAGCAGCTTGGTCGCATCGGGGGACCAGCCCCAGCATTTT
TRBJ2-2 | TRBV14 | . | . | CASSQDGFYSTGELFF | TGTGCCAGCAGCCAAGATGGGTTCTACAGCACCGGGGAGCTGTTTTTT
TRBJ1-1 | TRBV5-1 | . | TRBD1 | CASSFTGGGTEAFF | TGCGCCAGCAGCTTTACAGGGGGCGGCACTGAAGCTTTCTTT
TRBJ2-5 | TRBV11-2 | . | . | CASTVQETQYF | TGTGCCAGCACCGTCCAAGAGACCCAGTACTTC
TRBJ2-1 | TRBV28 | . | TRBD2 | CASSLSGRGYNEQFF | TGTGCCAGCAGTTTGAGCGGGAGGGGATACAATGAGCAGTTCTTC
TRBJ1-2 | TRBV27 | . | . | CASSRLAGGQGPAGYGYTF | TGTGCCAGCAGTCGATTGGCGGGGGGTCAGGGCCCAGCGGGCTATGGCTACACCTTC
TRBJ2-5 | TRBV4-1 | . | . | CASSQDPSGETQYF | TGCGCCAGCAGCCAAGATCCATCCGGAGAGACCCAGTACTTC
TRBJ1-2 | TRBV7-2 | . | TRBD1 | CASSLESDRGASYGYTF | TGTGCCAGCAGCTTAGAGTCTGACAGGGGGGCTAGCTATGGCTACACCTTC
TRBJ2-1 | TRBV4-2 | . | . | CASSSTLSYNEQFF | TGTGCCAGCAGCTCTACTCTCTCCTACAATGAGCAGTTCTTC
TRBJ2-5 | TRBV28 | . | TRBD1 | CASSPRDRVRGETQYF | TGTGCCAGCAGCCCCCGGGACAGGGTTAGAGGAGAGACCCAGTACTTC
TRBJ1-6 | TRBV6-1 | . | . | CATEKGGYNSPLHF | TGTGCAACGGAAAAAGGGGGCTATAATTCACCCCTCCACTTT
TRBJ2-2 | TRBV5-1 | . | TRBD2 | CASSLQIAGGGTGELFF | TGCGCCAGCAGTTTACAGATAGCGGGGGGCGGCACCGGGGAGCTGTTTTTT
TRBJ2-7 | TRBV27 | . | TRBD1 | CASSLSTPDRLYEQYF | TGTGCCAGCAGTTTATCTACCCCGGACAGGTTGTACGAGCAGTACTTC
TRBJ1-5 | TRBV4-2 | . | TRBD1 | CASSQEWTGGNQPQHF | TGTGCCAGCAGCCAGGAATGGACAGGGGGAAATCAGCCCCAGCATTTT
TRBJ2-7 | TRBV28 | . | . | CASSYPRSSYEQYF | TGTGCCAGCAGTTACCCCAGGTCCTCCTACGAGCAGTACTTC
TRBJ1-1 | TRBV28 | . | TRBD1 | CASKDRGYTEAFF | TGTGCCAGCAAAGACAGGGGATACACTGAAGCTTTCTTT
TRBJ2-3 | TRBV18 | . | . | CASSPHQGRTDTQYF | TGTGCCAGCTCACCCCACCAGGGGCGCACAGATACGCAGTATTTT
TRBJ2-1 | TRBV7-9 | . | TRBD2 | CASSYASGGNNEQFF | TGTGCCAGCAGCTATGCTAGCGGGGGAAACAATGAGCAGTTCTTC
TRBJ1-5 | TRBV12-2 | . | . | CATLRGPQHF | TGTGCAACCTTACGGGGGCCCCAGCATTTT
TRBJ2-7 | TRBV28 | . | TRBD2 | CASSMGGNSFDEQYF | TGTGCCAGCAGTATGGGGGGGAATTCCTTTGACGAGCAGTACTTC
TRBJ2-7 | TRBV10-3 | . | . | CASAPGTSTYEQYF | TGTGCCAGCGCCCCCGGGACAAGTACCTACGAGCAGTACTTC